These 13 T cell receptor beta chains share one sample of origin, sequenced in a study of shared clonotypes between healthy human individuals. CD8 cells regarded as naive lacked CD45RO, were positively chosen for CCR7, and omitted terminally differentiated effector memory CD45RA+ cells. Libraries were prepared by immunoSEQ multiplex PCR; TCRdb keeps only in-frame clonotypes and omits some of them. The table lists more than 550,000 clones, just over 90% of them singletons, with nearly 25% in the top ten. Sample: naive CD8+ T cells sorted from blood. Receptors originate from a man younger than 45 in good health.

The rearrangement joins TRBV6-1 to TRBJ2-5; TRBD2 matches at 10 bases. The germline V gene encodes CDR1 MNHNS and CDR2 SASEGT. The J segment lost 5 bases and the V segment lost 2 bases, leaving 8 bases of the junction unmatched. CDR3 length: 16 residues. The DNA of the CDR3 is TGTGCCAGCAGTGAAAGGCTAGCGGGAGACACGGAGACCCAGTACTTC. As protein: CASSERLAGDTETQYF.

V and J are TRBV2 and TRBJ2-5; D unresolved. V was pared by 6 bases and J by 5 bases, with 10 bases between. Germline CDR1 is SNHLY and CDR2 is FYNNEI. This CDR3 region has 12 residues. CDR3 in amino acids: CASSSAVETQYF. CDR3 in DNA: TGTGCCAGCAGCTCGGCGGTCGAGACCCAGTACTTC.

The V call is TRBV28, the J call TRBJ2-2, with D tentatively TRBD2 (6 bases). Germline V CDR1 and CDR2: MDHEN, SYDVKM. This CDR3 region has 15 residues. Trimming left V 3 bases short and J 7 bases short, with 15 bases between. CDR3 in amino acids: CASSFNRLAIGELFF. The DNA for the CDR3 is TGTGCCAGCAGTTTTAATCGGCTAGCGATCGGGGAGCTGTTTTTT. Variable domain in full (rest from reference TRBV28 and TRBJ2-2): DVKVTQSSRYLVKRTGEKVFLECVQDMDHENMFWYRQDPGLGLRLIYFSYDVKMKEKGDIPEGYSVSREKKERFSLILESASTNQTSMYLCASSFNRLAIGELFFGEGSRLTVL.

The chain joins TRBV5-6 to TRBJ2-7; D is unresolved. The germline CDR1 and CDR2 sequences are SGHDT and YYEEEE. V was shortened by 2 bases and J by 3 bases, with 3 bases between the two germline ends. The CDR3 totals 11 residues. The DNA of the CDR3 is TGTGCCAGCAGCTTTGGCTACGAGCAGTACTTC. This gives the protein CASSFGYEQYF.

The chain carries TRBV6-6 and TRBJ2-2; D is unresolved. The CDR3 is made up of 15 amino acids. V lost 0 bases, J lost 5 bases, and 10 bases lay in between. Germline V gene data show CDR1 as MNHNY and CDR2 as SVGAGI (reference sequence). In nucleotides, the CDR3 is TGTGCCAGCAGTTACTCGCTGGAGTTTACCGGGGAGCTGTTTTTT. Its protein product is CASSYSLEFTGELFF.

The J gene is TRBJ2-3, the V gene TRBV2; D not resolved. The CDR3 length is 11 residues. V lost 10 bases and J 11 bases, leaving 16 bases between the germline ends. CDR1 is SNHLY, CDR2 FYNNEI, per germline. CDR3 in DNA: TGTGCCACCCTCCGGACCGGTAGGCAGTATTTT. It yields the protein CATLRTGRQYF.

The CDR3 loop reads CASSPYEYEQYF. The CDR3 DNA reads as TGTGCCAGCAGCCCCTACGAGTACGAGCAGTACTTC. The V call is TRBV7-2, the J call TRBJ2-7; D ambiguous. The V gene's germline CDR1 is SGHTA and CDR2 FQGNSA. Trimming took off 5 bases at V and 4 bases at J, with 9 bases between the two ends. This CDR3 comprises 12 residues.

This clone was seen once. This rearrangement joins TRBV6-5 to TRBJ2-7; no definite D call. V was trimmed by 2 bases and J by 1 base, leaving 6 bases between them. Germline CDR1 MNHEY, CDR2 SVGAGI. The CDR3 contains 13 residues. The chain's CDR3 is CASSYESSYEQYF. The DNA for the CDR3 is TGTGCCAGCAGTTACGAGTCGTCCTACGAGCAGTACTTC.

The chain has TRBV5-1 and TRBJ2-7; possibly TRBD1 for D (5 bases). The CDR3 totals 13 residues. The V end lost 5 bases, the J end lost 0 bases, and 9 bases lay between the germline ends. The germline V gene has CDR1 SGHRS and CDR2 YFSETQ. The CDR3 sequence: CASSTDNSYEQYF. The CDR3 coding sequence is TGCGCCAGCAGTACGGACAACTCCTACGAGCAGTACTTC.

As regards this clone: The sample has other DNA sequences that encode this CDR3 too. CDR3 in DNA: TGCGCCAGCAGCAACGGGCAGGGACACACTCCCTCCTACGAGCAGTACTTC. Protein product: CASSNGQGHTPSYEQYF. This chain joins TRBV5-1 and TRBJ2-7; tentative D call: TRBD1 (6 bases). Between the trimmed V and J ends, which lost 4 bases and 0 bases, there was a span of 20 bases. Germline V lookup: CDR1 SGHRS, CDR2 YFSETQ. The CDR3 has 17 amino acids. The whole variable domain, remainder taken from reference TRBV5-1 and TRBJ2-7, is KAGVTQTPRYLIKTRGQQVTLSCSPISGHRSVSWYQQTPGQGLQFLFEYFSETQRNKGNFPGRFSGRQFSNSRSEMNVSTLELGDSALYLCASSNGQGHTPSYEQYFGPGTRLTVT.

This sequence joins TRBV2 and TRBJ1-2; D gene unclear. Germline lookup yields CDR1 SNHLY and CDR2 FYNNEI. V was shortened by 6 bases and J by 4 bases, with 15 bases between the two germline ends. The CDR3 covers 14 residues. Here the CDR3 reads CASRELAATYGYTF. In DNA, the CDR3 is TGTGCCAGCAGGGAATTGGCAGCCACCTATGGCTACACCTTC.

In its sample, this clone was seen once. This CDR3 is CASSLSSGRDISTDTQYF. CDR3 DNA sequence: TGTGCCAGCAGTTTATCTAGCGGGAGGGACATTAGCACAGATACGCAGTATTTT. V gene TRBV28 combines with J gene TRBJ2-3; 12 positions agree with TRBD2. The CDR3 extends over 18 amino acids. CDR1 is MDHEN and CDR2 is SYDVKM in the germline V gene. Germline trimming cut 1 base from V and 0 bases from J; bases unmatched to any gene: 5. Combining the CDR3 with reference TRBV28 and TRBJ2-3 gives the whole variable domain DVKVTQSSRYLVKRTGEKVFLECVQDMDHENMFWYRQDPGLGLRLIYFSYDVKMKEKGDIPEGYSVSREKKERFSLILESASTNQTSMYLCASSLSSGRDISTDTQYFGPGTRLTVL.

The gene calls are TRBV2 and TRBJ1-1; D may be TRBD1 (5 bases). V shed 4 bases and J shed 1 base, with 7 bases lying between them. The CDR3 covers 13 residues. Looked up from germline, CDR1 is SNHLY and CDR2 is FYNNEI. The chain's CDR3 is CASSGGGNTEAFF. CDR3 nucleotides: TGTGCCAGCAGTGGTGGGGGGAACACTGAAGCTTTCTTT.